This T cell receptor beta chain was sequenced for a study of T cells in Graves' hyperthyroidism and ophthalmopathy. This clonotype occurred many times. Its antigen is currently unknown. Between the trimmed V and J ends, which lost 0 bases and 2 bases, there was a span of 7 bases. The CDR3 sequence is 14 residues long. Germline V lookup: CDR1 SNHLY, CDR2 FYNNEI. Study-level findings and limits: Ophthalmopathy, as predicted by the model, came a median around 7 months after the prediction.

Clinicians diagnosed patients from clinical symptoms, serum thyroxine and TRAb, thyroid ultrasound and orbital computed tomography. Blood sampling occurred at first hyperthyroidism diagnosis, ahead of any ophthalmopathy symptoms. From RNA transcripts, TCR beta CDR3 regions were amplified. The HTBI primer set served for first-round RT-PCR of the TCR CDR3. TCRdb analysed the multiplex PCR reads with MiXCR anew, one entry per CDR3 protein. The sample has some 250,000 distinct CDR3 sequences; 13% to 15% are singletons. The receptor comes from a woman aged 50 to 60 with Graves' hyperthyroidism that later progressed to Graves' ophthalmopathy. V and J are TRBV2 and TRBJ2-5; D gene uncertain. Material: blood. CDR3 amino acids: CASSEAPAQETQYF. The CDR3 coding sequence is TGTGCCAGCAGTGAAGCGCCCGCACAAGAGACCCAGTACTTC. Full variable domain (outside the CDR3, taken from reference TRBV2 and TRBJ2-5): EPEVTQTPSHQVTQMGQEVILRCVPISNHLYFYWYRQILGQKVEFLVSFYNNEISEKSEIFDDQFSVERPDGSNFTLKIRSTKLEDSAMYFCASSEAPAQETQYFGPGTRLLVL.